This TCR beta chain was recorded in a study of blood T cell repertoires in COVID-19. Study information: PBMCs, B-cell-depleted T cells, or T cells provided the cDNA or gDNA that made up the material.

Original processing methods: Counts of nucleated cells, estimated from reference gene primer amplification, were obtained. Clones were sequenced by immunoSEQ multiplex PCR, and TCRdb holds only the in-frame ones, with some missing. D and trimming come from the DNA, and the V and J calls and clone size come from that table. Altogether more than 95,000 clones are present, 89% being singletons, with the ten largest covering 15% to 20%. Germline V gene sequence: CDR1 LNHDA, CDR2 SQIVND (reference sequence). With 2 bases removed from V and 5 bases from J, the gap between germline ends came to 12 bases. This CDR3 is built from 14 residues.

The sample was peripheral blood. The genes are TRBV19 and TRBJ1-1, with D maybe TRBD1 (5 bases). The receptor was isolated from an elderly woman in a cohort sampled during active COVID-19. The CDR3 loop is CASSISTRGTEAFF. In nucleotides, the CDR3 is TGTGCCAGTAGTATATCTACCCGGGGGACTGAAGCTTTCTTT.